This TCR beta chain was captured in a study of T-cell reconstitution after alpha-beta-depleted transplantation in children. General study points: High day-60 TCRbeta diversity in some patients came from surviving recipient T cells and thymic progenitors. Reportedly, only several hundred clones from non-depleted graft cells drove alpha-beta T-cell counts at about two months.

This clonotype was seen many times. Its antigen is not identified. CDR1 is SGHKS and CDR2 is YYEKEE in the germline V gene (reference sequence). V dropped 5 bases and J dropped 6 bases, with 10 bases sitting between them. This CDR3 is 12 amino acids long. As it was prepared, the TCRbeta library received unique molecular identifiers. TCRdb passed the PCR reads through MiXCR, listing each CDR3 protein once. The sample contains 700,000 or so distinct CDR3 sequences, around 13% of which appear only once. The chain employs TRBV5-5 and TRBJ2-3; D is uncertain. The TCR originated in a girl aged 2 to 10 with congenital amegakaryocytic thrombocytopenia, due to receive a stem cell transplant. Sequences were derived from PBMCs, sampled before TCRalphabeta/CD19-depleted stem cell transplant. The CDR3 DNA reads TGTGCCAGCAGTCGACCGTCGGATACGCAGTATTTT. The encoded protein is CASSRPSDTQYF.